This record looks at one T cell receptor beta chain sequence and its context. These data belong to a study of T cells in Graves' hyperthyroidism and ophthalmopathy. The TCR beta CDR3 regions underwent amplification using RNA transcripts as the source. The primer set for the first-round RT-PCR of the TCR CDR3 was HTBI. Each CDR3 protein gets one entry after TCRdb re-called the multiplex PCR reads with MiXCR. Of approximately 700,000 distinct CDR3 sequences listed, 45% are singletons. Germline V gives CDR1 SGHTA, CDR2 FQGNSA. V lost 6 bases and J lost 7, with 10 bases in between. This CDR3 region has 11 residues.

Sequencing was done on a sample of peripheral blood or thyroid tissue (not recorded which). The V and J genes are TRBV7-2 and TRBJ2-7; D is unresolved. The sequence was obtained from an adult man with Graves' disease, either hyperthyroidism or ophthalmopathy (not recorded which). The CDR3 loop reads CASSYSLEQYF. The DNA of the CDR3 is TGTGCCAGCAGTTACTCGCTGGAGCAGTACTTC.